These 9 T cell receptor beta chains came from one sample sequenced in a study of blood T cell repertoires in COVID-19. Generated by immunoSEQ multiplex PCR, the TCRdb table keeps only in-frame clones and is missing some. The sample yields approximately 120,000 clones, about 94% seen once. Sequencing input: peripheral blood. The receptors shown here come from a man aged 50-60 years with COVID-19, enrolled during active disease.

V and J are TRBV11-2 and TRBJ1-2; 8 bases match TRBD1. J lost 8 bases, V lost 5 bases, and 7 bases had no gene match. The CDR3 length is 13 residues. In germline, CDR1 is SGHAT, CDR2 FQNNGV. The chain's CDR3 is CASSQTGAGGYTF. DNA for the CDR3: TGTGCCAGCAGCCAGACAGGGGCGGGGGGCTACACCTTC.

CDR3 protein: CASSYPPTSNKNNEQFF. CDR3 DNA sequence: TGTGCCAGCAGTTACCCCCCGACTAGCAACAAAAACAATGAGCAGTTCTTC. This chain links TRBV6-2 or TRBV6-3 with TRBJ2-1, with 7 bases identical to TRBD2. With V trimmed by 2 bases and J by 5 bases, 12 bases remained unmatched. The CDR3 extends over 17 amino acids. Germline CDR1 MNHEY, CDR2 SVGEGT.

Only a few counts were recorded for this clone. The rearrangement joins TRBV2 to TRBJ2-4; D possibly corresponds to TRBD1 (5 bases). CDR3 length: 13 residues. V lost 11 bases to trimming and J lost 0 bases, with 11 bases between them. CDR1 and CDR2 from the germline V gene are SNHLY and FYNNEI. The CDR3 coding sequence is TGTGCCGGACATATTATAGCCAAAAACATTCAGTACTTC. Translation gives CAGHIIAKNIQYF.

The chain carries TRBV9 and TRBJ2-3; D possibly corresponds to TRBD1 (6 bases). Germline CDR1 and CDR2: SGDLS and YYNGEE. The V end lost 0 bases, the J end lost 0 bases, and 14 bases lay between the germline ends. The CDR3 consists of 17 residues. This CDR3 reads CASSVVGDTYSTDTQYF. The CDR3 DNA follows: TGTGCCAGCAGCGTAGTCGGGGACACCTATAGCACAGATACGCAGTATTTT.

The count of this clone is one. J is TRBJ1-1 and V is TRBV5-1; 7 nucleotides match TRBD1. There are 14 residues in the CDR3. In germline, CDR1 is SGHRS, CDR2 YFSETQ. Unmatched junction bases numbered 4, after V lost 2 bases and J lost 3 bases. The CDR3 loop reads CASSLRDRYTEAFF. The CDR3 nucleotides read TGCGCCAGCAGCTTAAGGGACAGATACACTGAAGCTTTCTTT. Full variable domain (missing parts from reference TRBV5-1 and TRBJ1-1): KAGVTQTPRYLIKTRGQQVTLSCSPISGHRSVSWYQQTPGQGLQFLFEYFSETQRNKGNFPGRFSGRQFSNSRSEMNVSTLELGDSALYLCASSLRDRYTEAFFGQGTRLTVV.

This clone occurred once. The chain joins TRBV5-1 to TRBJ1-2, with D uncertain. CDR3 length: 12 residues. V lost 3 bases, J lost 4 bases, and 7 bases lay in between. Germline CDR1 SGHRS, CDR2 YFSETQ. For the CDR3, the DNA is TGCGCCAGCAGCTCACAGACCTATGGCTACACCTTC. Amino acids: CASSSQTYGYTF.

This chain links TRBV5-1 with TRBJ2-1; TRBD2 matches at 8 bases. The junction had 8 bases not matched to a gene; V was cut back by 3 bases and J by 6 bases. The CDR3 spans 15 residues. Per the germline V gene, CDR1 is SGHRS and CDR2 is YFSETQ. In DNA form, the CDR3 reads TGCGCCAGCAGCTATAGCGGGGTAACAGGCAATGAGCAGTTCTTC. This codes for CASSYSGVTGNEQFF.

In DNA form, the CDR3 reads TGTGCCAGCAGCCTACCGACTAGCGGGAGACGTCACGAGCAGTTCTTC. Translation: CASSLPTSGRRHEQFF. The chain has TRBV3-1 (or the pseudogene TRBV3-2) and TRBJ2-1; 12 bases line up with TRBD2. CDR1 is LGHDT and CDR2 is YNNKEL in the germline V gene (reference sequence). There are 16 residues in the CDR3. Trimming removed 4 bases from V and 10 bases from J; junction bases left unmatched: 11.

The rearrangement links TRBV5-3 to TRBJ2-6; 12 nucleotides line up with TRBD1. TRBV5-3 is an open reading frame whose function is uncertain. The CDR3 covers 17 residues. Trimming removed 4 bases from V and 3 bases from J; junction bases left unmatched: 5. The CDR3 sequence: CARSTGTGGFGANVLTF. In DNA form, the CDR3 reads TGTGCCAGAAGCACCGGGACAGGGGGCTTTGGGGCCAACGTCCTGACTTTC.